This TCR beta chain was profiled in a study of blood T cell repertoires in COVID-19. The CDR3 totals 15 residues. V dropped 9 bases and J dropped 9; count of bases not matched to a gene: 17. Germline V CDR1 and CDR2: MDHEN, SYDVKM. TCRdb's table, derived via immunoSEQ multiplex PCR, lists solely in-frame clones and lacks some. Of more than 350,000 clones listed, about 83% are singletons. The chain joins TRBV28 to TRBJ1-2; 9 positions match TRBD1. The receptor was derived from a woman aged 45-65 years who had recovered from COVID-19. Sequenced sample: PBMCs or T cells enriched from blood (not recorded which). The CDR3 loop is CASKSPGTGTMSYTF. The DNA of the CDR3 is TGTGCCAGTAAATCACCCGGGACAGGGACGATGAGCTACACCTTC.